This TCR beta chain was identified in a study of shared clonotypes between healthy human individuals. Deep-level assay runs were performed. TCRdb keeps only in-frame clones here, not all; method: immunoSEQ multiplex PCR. In the table there are fewer than 3 million clones, around 93% of which are singletons. The CDR3 has 12 amino acids. Germline V CDR1 and CDR2: SQVTM, ANQGSEA. The sequencing sample was made of naive CD4+ T cells from PBMCs. Documented subset: CD45RA+ positively selected. This TCR came from a man younger than 30 in good health. Some clones in this sample may be carry-over from other donors' samples. The chain couples TRBV29-1 to TRBJ2-3; a weak D match, TRBD1 (5 bases). The CDR3 region is CSYRRNTDTQYF. The DNA of the CDR3 is TGCAGTTACAGGAGAAACACAGATACGCAGTATTTT.